This entry features one T cell receptor (beta chain) sequence. The antigen is unknown. Stable Graves' hyperthyroidism denoted no ophthalmopathy progression over 18 months. Orbital computed tomography and thyroid ultrasound, together with serum TRAb and thyroxine and clinical symptoms, were used for diagnoses. This sample was taken from a study of T cells in Graves' hyperthyroidism and ophthalmopathy. Study results and caveats: The model identified upcoming ophthalmopathy a median approximately six months ahead of onset.

Germline lookup yields CDR1 LNHNV and CDR2 YYDKDF (reference sequence). This CDR3 is 15 amino acids long. The V and J ends lost 3 bases and 1 base respectively, with 9 bases between them. Amplification of TCR beta CDR3 regions was performed using RNA transcripts as template. HTBI primers were employed in a first-round RT-PCR of the TCR CDR3. TCRdb independently ran MiXCR on the multiplex PCR reads; one entry per CDR3 protein. The table has 550,000 to 800,000 distinct CDR3 sequences, about 16% seen once. Sequenced input: blood. This sequence joins TRBV15 and TRBJ2-2; possible D gene TRBD1, 6 bases. This receptor was obtained from a man younger than 35 with Graves' hyperthyroidism. Here the CDR3 DNA reads TGTGCCACCAGCAGGACGACAGGGAACACCGGGGAGCTGTTTTTT. Translation gives CATSRTTGNTGELFF.